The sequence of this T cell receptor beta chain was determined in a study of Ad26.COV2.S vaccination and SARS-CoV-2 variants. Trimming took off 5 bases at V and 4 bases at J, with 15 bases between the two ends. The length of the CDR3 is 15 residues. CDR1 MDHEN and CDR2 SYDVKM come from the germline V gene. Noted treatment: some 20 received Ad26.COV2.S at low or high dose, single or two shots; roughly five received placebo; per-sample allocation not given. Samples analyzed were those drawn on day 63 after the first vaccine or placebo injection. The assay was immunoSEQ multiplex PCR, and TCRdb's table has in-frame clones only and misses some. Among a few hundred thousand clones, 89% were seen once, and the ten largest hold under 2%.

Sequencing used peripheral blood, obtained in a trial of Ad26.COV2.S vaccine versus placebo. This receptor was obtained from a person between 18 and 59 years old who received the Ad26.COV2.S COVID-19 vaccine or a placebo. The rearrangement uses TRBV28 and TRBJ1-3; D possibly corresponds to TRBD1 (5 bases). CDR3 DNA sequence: TGTGCCAGCAGTATCAGGCAGGGCCACGGAAACACCATATATTTT. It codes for CASSIRQGHGNTIYF.